This T cell receptor beta chain was profiled in a study of OX40 agonist ivuxolimab in advanced cancers. Study outcomes and limitations: Clonal expansion was among the lowest in partial responders at 0.1-3.0 mg/kg, especially CD8+. CD4+ T cells averaged fewer expanded clones than CD8+ T cells.

This CDR3 region has 15 residues. Germline CDR1 and CDR2: LNHDA and SQIVND (reference sequence). V trimming: 3 bases; J trimming: 4 bases; junction bases outside the gene matches: 8. Sequencing was performed with immunoSEQ multiplex PCR; in TCRdb, only in-frame clones are kept and a portion is missing. The sample shows about 100,000 clones, 89% of them seen only once. Of note for this clone: What it binds is unknown.

This specimen was CD4+ or CD8+ T cells sorted from blood, taken in a trial of the OX40 agonist ivuxolimab. This sequence originates from an adult with an advanced solid tumor such as melanoma, head and neck, liver or kidney cancer. The rearrangement links TRBV19 to TRBJ2-5, with 7 positions matching TRBD1. The CDR3 nucleotides read TGTGCCAGTAGTATCCTTCCGGGACAGTCAGAGACCCAGTACTTC. Translated: CASSILPGQSETQYF.